These 7 T cell receptor beta chains share one sample of origin, sequenced in a study of OX40 agonist ivuxolimab in advanced cancers. Assay used: immunoSEQ multiplex PCR; TCRdb lists only in-frame clones, some missing. Here the sample spans some 86,000 clones, 70% to 90% being singletons. Sequencing was performed on CD4+ or CD8+ T cells sorted from blood, taken in a trial of the OX40 agonist ivuxolimab. All receptors derive from an adult with an advanced solid tumor such as melanoma, head and neck, liver or kidney cancer.

The J gene is TRBJ2-2, the V gene TRBV10-1; D unresolved. The CDR3 spans 12 residues. Trimming left V 4 bases short and J 5 bases short, with 5 bases between. Germline V gives CDR1 WNHNN, CDR2 SYGVQD (reference sequence). CDR3 sequence (DNA): TGCGCCAGCAGTGGGGAAACCGGGGAGCTGTTTTTT. The encoded protein is CASSGETGELFF.

The chain couples TRBV30 to TRBJ1-1; D not certain. The CDR3 is 11 amino acids. V gave up 4 bases and J gave up 4 bases, with 7 bases separating them. CDR1 GTSNPN and CDR2 SVGIG come from the germline V gene (reference sequence). Here the CDR3 DNA reads TGTGCCTGGAATGAGGGCACTGAAGCTTTCTTT. Its translation is CAWNEGTEAFF.

The V and J genes are TRBV4-2 and TRBJ2-5; a weak D match, TRBD2 (5 bases). Germline V gives CDR1 LGHNA, CDR2 YNFKEQ. Deletions cut 1 base from V and 2 bases from J, with 14 bases between. The CDR3 totals 16 residues. The CDR3 is CASSQGSRVNQETQYF. In DNA, the CDR3 is TGTGCCAGCAGCCAAGGGTCGAGGGTCAATCAAGAGACCCAGTACTTC.

The rearrangement uses TRBV5-4 and TRBJ2-3; 10 bases are shared with TRBD2. Germline V gene sequence: CDR1 SGHNT, CDR2 YYREEE (reference sequence). The CDR3 has 14 residues. V trimming: 3 bases; J trimming: 5 bases; junction bases outside the gene matches: 3. The chain's CDR3 is CASSWTSGVDTQYF. The CDR3 DNA follows: TGTGCCAGCAGCTGGACTAGCGGAGTAGATACGCAGTATTTT.

The genes are TRBV7-9 and TRBJ2-7; D call uncertain. Germline V gene lookup returns CDR1 SEHNR and CDR2 FQNEAQ (reference sequence). This CDR3 spans 14 amino acids. Trimming stripped 5 bases from V and 4 bases from J, with 15 bases between. DNA for the CDR3: TGTGCCAGCAGCCCCGTCCCTTTAGGGTACGAGCAGTACTTC. Protein sequence: CASSPVPLGYEQYF. The entire variable domain, with the rest obtained from reference TRBV7-9 and TRBJ2-7, is as follows: DTGVSQNPRHKITKRGQNVTFRCDPISEHNRLYWYRQTLGQGPEFLTYFQNEAQLEKSRLLSDRFSAERPKGSFSTLEIQRTEQGDSAMYLCASSPVPLGYEQYFGPGTRLTVT.

This chain joins TRBV7-5 and TRBJ1-5; the table calls TRBD1, which could not be checked here. TRBV7-5 counts as a pseudogene. The CDR3 extends over 17 amino acids. CDR3 coding DNA: TGTGCCAGAAGCTTAGTAGGGGGGACAGGCCCCAATCAGCCCCAGCATTTT. This sequence encodes CARSLVGGTGPNQPQHF.

This clone was found once. This chain uses TRBV5-4 with TRBJ1-1, with TRBD1 matching 7 bases. Germline CDR1 SGHNT, CDR2 YYREEE (reference sequence). The CDR3 length is 13 residues. The V and J ends lost 4 bases and 7 bases, in that order; junction bases with no gene match: 7. The CDR3 sequence is CASSREGALEAFF. The CDR3 DNA is TGTGCCAGCAGCAGGGAGGGGGCCCTTGAAGCTTTCTTT.